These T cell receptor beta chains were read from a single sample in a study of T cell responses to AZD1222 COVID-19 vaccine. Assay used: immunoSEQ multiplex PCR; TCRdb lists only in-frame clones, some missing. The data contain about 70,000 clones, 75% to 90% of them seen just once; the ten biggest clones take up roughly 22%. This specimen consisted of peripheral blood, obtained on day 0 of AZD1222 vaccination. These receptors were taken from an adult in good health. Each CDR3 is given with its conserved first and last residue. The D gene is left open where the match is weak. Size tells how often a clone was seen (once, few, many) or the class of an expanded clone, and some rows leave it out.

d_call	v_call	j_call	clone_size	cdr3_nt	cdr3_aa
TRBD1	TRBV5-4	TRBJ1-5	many	TGTGCCAGCAGCTCGGACAGGGAGGTGGGTCAGCCCCAGCATTTT	CASSSDREVGQPQHF
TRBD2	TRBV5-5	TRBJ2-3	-	TGTGCCAGCAGCATAGTTAGCGGGAGGGCAGATACGCAGTATTTT	CASSIVSGRADTQYF
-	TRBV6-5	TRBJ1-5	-	TGTGCCAGCAGCGGGGGCCGAACCGATCAGCCCCAGCATTTT	CASSGGRTDQPQHF
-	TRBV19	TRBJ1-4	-	TGTGCCAGTAAGGAAGTTAATGAAAAACTGTTTTTT	CASKEVNEKLFF
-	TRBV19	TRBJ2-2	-	TGTGCCAGTAGTATAGAACCCCGCGTAAGGGGCGGGGAGCTGTTTTTT	CASSIEPRVRGGELFF
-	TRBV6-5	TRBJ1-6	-	TGTGCCAGCAGATGGGACGGAGATTCACCCCTCCACTTT	CASRWDGDSPLHF
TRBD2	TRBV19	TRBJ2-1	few	TGTGCCAGTAGTAAAACAGCAGGGACTAGATTTAGAAGGGACAATGAGCAGTTCTTC	CASSKTAGTRFRRDNEQFF
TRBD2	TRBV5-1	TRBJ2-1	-	TGCGCCAGCAGCTATCTAGCGGGGGTCGCCTACAATGAGCAGTTCTTC	CASSYLAGVAYNEQFF
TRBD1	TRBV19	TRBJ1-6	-	TGTGCCAGTGGACAGGGGACCCGGACCCTCCACTTT	CASGQGTRTLHF
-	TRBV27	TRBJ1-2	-	TGTGCCAGCAGTACCTCGACGAGTGACTATGGCTACACCTTC	CASSTSTSDYGYTF
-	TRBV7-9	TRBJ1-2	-	TGTGCCAGCAGCGGGACTCAAGAGGGGTATGGCTACACCTTC	CASSGTQEGYGYTF
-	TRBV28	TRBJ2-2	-	TGTGCCAGCAGTTTATACCGGGGAATCGGGGAGCTGTTTTTT	CASSLYRGIGELFF
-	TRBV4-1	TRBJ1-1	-	TGCGCCAGCAGCTATCTTCTAGCTCTGGACACTGAAGCTTTCTTT	CASSYLLALDTEAFF
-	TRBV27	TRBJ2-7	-	TGTGCCAGCAGTTCGACCGGGTCTATGAGGGAGCAGTACTTC	CASSSTGSMREQYF
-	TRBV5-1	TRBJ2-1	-	TGCGCCAGCAGCTTGGGCGGGCTTTACAATGAGCAGTTCTTC	CASSLGGLYNEQFF